The 22 T cell receptor beta chains below all came from one sample that was sequenced in a study of beta chain features in type 1 diabetes. The whole isolated RNA underwent reverse transcription, so sequencing captured expressed TCRB transcripts. Repertoires were generated with immunoSEQ multiplex PCR, while TCRdb's copy carries only in-frame clones and drops some. The sample lists just over 450,000 clones, about 29% seen once, with around 0.065% in the top ten. The sample comprised naive CD4+ T cells from blood. The receptors were sampled from a man between 18 and 35 years old in good health.

This clone occurred a few times. V gene TRBV21-1 combines with J gene TRBJ2-1; the table's D call of TRBD2 was not tested on the DNA. TRBV21-1 constitutes a pseudogene. CDR3 length: 16 amino acids. For the CDR3, the DNA is TGTGCCAGCAGCCAAAAAAGGGTAGCGGGAGCCAATGAGCAGTTCTTC. This translates into CASSQKRVAGANEQFF.

The CDR3 protein is CASSRLAGGIETQYF. The CDR3 DNA sequence: TGTGCCAGCAGTCGACTAGCGGGAGGGATTGAGACCCAGTACTTC. This chain uses TRBV28 with TRBJ2-5; TRBD2 agrees at 14 bases. The CDR3 is 15 amino acids. The ends lost 5 bases at V and 5 bases at J; junction bases unmatched: 4. CDR1 MDHEN and CDR2 SYDVKM come from the germline V gene.

The chain is built from TRBV7-2 and TRBJ2-1; D possibly corresponds to TRBD1 (6 bases). The CDR3 runs 15 residues. The germline V and J ends were trimmed by 5 bases and 4 bases, with 15 bases remaining between them. Germline loops: CDR1 SGHTA, CDR2 FQGNSA. For the CDR3, the DNA is TGTGCCAGCAGCGCCGACAGGACTTCATACAATGAGCAGTTCTTC. Translating gives CASSADRTSYNEQFF. Combining the CDR3 with reference TRBV7-2 and TRBJ2-1 gives the whole variable domain GAGVSQSPSNKVTEKGKDVELRCDPISGHTALYWYRQSLGQGLEFLIYFQGNSAPDKSGLPSDRFSAERTGGSVSTLTIQRTQQEDSAVYLCASSADRTSYNEQFFGPGTRLTVL.

There are a few counts of this clone. The J gene is TRBJ1-1, the V gene TRBV4-1; D is perhaps TRBD1 (6 bases). The CDR3 covers 15 residues. Trimming stripped 5 bases from V and 2 bases from J, with 15 bases between. Germline CDR1 and CDR2: MGHRA and YSYEKL. CDR3 nucleotides: TGCGCCAGCAGCAGATTTGGGGGCCTCAACACTGAAGCTTTCTTT. This codes for CASSRFGGLNTEAFF.

The genes are TRBV25-1 and TRBJ2-6; no clear D gene. Germline loops: CDR1 MGHDK, CDR2 SYGVNS. The CDR3 contains 16 residues. The germline V and J ends were trimmed by 2 bases and 0 bases, with 8 bases remaining between them. The CDR3 loop is CASSEARPSGANVLTF. The CDR3 DNA follows: TGTGCCAGCAGTGAAGCCAGGCCCTCTGGGGCCAACGTCCTGACTTTC.

The CDR3 sequence: CAWSRTRDGYTF. The CDR3 nucleotides read TGTGCCTGGTCCAGGACCCGGGATGGCTACACCTTC. The genes are TRBV30 and TRBJ1-2; D gene unclear. The CDR3 covers 12 residues. Trimming stripped 5 bases from V and 6 bases from J, with 13 bases between. The V gene's germline CDR1 is GTSNPN and CDR2 SVGIG (reference sequence).

The genes are TRBV19 and TRBJ2-7; D is undetermined. Germline assignment: CDR1 LNHDA and CDR2 SQIVND (reference sequence). The length of the CDR3 is 13 residues. V gave up 3 bases and J gave up 8 bases, with 14 bases separating them. The CDR3 sequence is CASSILGIVQQYF. CDR3 bases: TGTGCCAGTAGTATTTTGGGGATCGTGCAGCAGTACTTC. The variable domain in full, completed from reference TRBV19 and TRBJ2-7, reads DGGITQSPKYLFRKEGQNVTLSCEQNLNHDAMYWYRQDPGQGLRLIYYSQIVNDFQKGDIAEGYSVSREKKESFPLTVTSAQKNPTAFYLCASSILGIVQQYFGPGTRLTVT.

J is TRBJ1-1 and V is TRBV9; D gene unclear. The length of the CDR3 is 14 residues. In germline, CDR1 is SGDLS, CDR2 YYNGEE. The V and J ends lost 2 bases and 1 base respectively, with 9 bases between them. The CDR3 nucleotides read TGTGCCAGCAGCGTGGGGTTGGGGAACACTGAAGCTTTCTTT. Translation gives CASSVGLGNTEAFF.

This clone was seen once. V usage is TRBV29-1 and J usage is TRBJ2-7; 10 bases match TRBD1. Per the germline V gene, CDR1 is SQVTM and CDR2 is ANQGSEA. J gave up 2 bases and V 7 bases, and 8 bases lay outside the gene matches. The CDR3 has 14 residues. CDR3: CSAIDRGRTYEQYF. In DNA form, the CDR3 reads TGCAGCGCCATTGACAGGGGGCGCACCTACGAGCAGTACTTC.

The chain combines TRBV6-1 with TRBJ2-6; D is unresolved. The CDR3 is 13 residues long. Germline CDR1 is MNHNS and CDR2 is SASEGT. The V gene lost 5 bases and the J gene lost 1 base, with 3 bases spanning the gap. CDR3 nucleotide sequence: TGTGCCAGCAGTCAATCTGGGGCCAACGTCCTGACTTTC. This translates into CASSQSGANVLTF.

The gene calls are TRBV10-3 and TRBJ2-1; TRBD1 might be the D (5 bases). The V gene lost 10 bases and the J gene lost 0 bases, with 10 bases spanning the gap. The germline CDR1 and CDR2 sequences are ENHRY and SYGVKD. The CDR3 has 13 amino acids. The DNA for the CDR3 is TGTGCCACCAGGGAATCCTCCTACAATGAGCAGTTCTTC. This encodes CATRESSYNEQFF.

CDR3 DNA sequence: TGTGCCACCAGCAATCTTCTTCGGGACGCTCAGAACGAGCAGTACTTC. It specifies CATSNLLRDAQNEQYF. This chain uses TRBV15 with TRBJ2-7; D may match TRBD1 or TRBD2 (5 bases each). The CDR3 sequence is 16 residues long. Trimming took 4 bases from V and 5 from J, leaving 21 bases between them. Germline V gene sequence: CDR1 LNHNV, CDR2 YYDKDF (reference sequence).

This chain connects TRBV11-2 to TRBJ2-5; 9 bases fit TRBD2. CDR3 size: 16 residues. The germline CDR1 and CDR2 sequences are SGHAT and FQNNGV. Trimming took 3 bases from V and 5 from J; bases not matched to a gene: 10. This CDR3 is CASSFGTSPLLETQYF. DNA for the CDR3: TGTGCCAGCAGCTTTGGGACTAGCCCATTGCTGGAGACCCAGTACTTC.

The rearrangement links TRBV7-2 to TRBJ2-1; D remains unclear. The CDR3 runs to 13 residues. CDR1 and CDR2 from the germline V gene are SGHTA and FQGNSA. Trimming took off 2 bases at V and 3 bases at J, with 5 bases between the two ends. The CDR3 coding sequence is TGTGCCAGCAGCTTAAGAGTCTACAATGAGCAGTTCTTC. This codes for CASSLRVYNEQFF.

This clone was counted a few times. The chain couples TRBV30 to TRBJ2-2; D uncertain. V was pared by 4 bases and J by 1 base, with 1 base between. Per the germline V gene, CDR1 is GTSNPN and CDR2 is SVGIG (reference sequence). This CDR3 comprises 11 residues. In DNA, the CDR3 is TGTGCCTGGAAGAACACCGGGGAGCTGTTTTTT. This codes for CAWKNTGELFF.

This clone has a single count. V usage is TRBV6-5 and J usage is TRBJ2-5; D unresolved. There are 14 residues in the CDR3. Germline CDR1 reads MNHEY; CDR2 reads SVGAGI. Trimming pared 0 bases from V and 4 bases from J, leaving 9 bases between. Here the CDR3 DNA reads TGTGCCAGCAGTTACTCGAATCTAGTAGAGACCCAGTACTTC. This codes for CASSYSNLVETQYF.

This clone was picked up a small number of times. V is TRBV4-1 and J is TRBJ2-7; D is unclear. The CDR3 has 17 amino acids. Deletions cut 1 base from V and 10 bases from J, with 26 bases between. CDR1 and CDR2 from the germline V gene are MGHRA and YSYEKL. The CDR3 DNA reads TGCGCCAGCAGCCAAGGTTTAAATGGAAAATATCCGATCGTTCAGTACTTC. It translates to CASSQGLNGKYPIVQYF.

This clone was counted a few times. V is TRBV28 and J is TRBJ1-2, with TRBD1 identical over 10 bases. CDR3 length equals 15 residues. CDR1 is MDHEN, CDR2 SYDVKM, per germline. V gave up 6 bases and J gave up 0 bases; unmatched junction bases: 4. CDR3 region: CASRQGQGPNYGYTF. The DNA of the CDR3 is TGTGCCAGCAGGCAGGGACAGGGGCCTAACTATGGCTACACCTTC.

The chain uses TRBV15 and TRBJ1-1; D gene uncertain. Trimming shortened V by 3 bases and J by 6 bases, and 14 bases separated the two germline ends. Germline-derived CDR1 and CDR2 are LNHNV and YYDKDF (reference sequence). CDR3 size: 14 residues. DNA for the CDR3: TGTGCCACCAGCAGGGGCGAAGGCCCATCTGAAGCTTTCTTT. Amino acids: CATSRGEGPSEAFF.

This CDR3 is CSVARQHTDTQYF. In DNA form, the CDR3 reads TGCAGCGTCGCTCGCCAGCACACAGATACGCAGTATTTT. This rearrangement joins TRBV29-1 to TRBJ2-3; D gene unclear. CDR3 length: 13 amino acids. The germline gives CDR1 SQVTM, CDR2 ANQGSEA. V was pared by 6 bases and J by 2 bases, with 12 bases between.

The chain uses TRBV29-1 and TRBJ2-3; 16 bases line up with TRBD2. Per germline, CDR1 SQVTM and CDR2 ANQGSEA. V trimming: 8 bases; J trimming: 0 bases; junction bases outside the gene matches: 11. The CDR3 has 18 residues. The chain's CDR3 is CSSAGTSGREISTDTQYF. The CDR3 DNA is TGCAGCTCTGCCGGGACTAGCGGGAGGGAAATAAGCACAGATACGCAGTATTTT.

The table lists this clone with a few counts. The V gene is TRBV30, the J gene TRBJ1-5; tentatively, D is TRBD1 (5 bases). V was clipped by 3 bases and J by 7 bases, with 13 bases between them. The CDR3 has 13 residues. Germline CDR1 reads GTSNPN; CDR2 reads SVGIG (reference sequence). CDR3 in amino acids: CAWRDRMGQPQHF. DNA for the CDR3: TGTGCCTGGAGAGACAGAATGGGACAGCCCCAGCATTTT. Full variable domain (outside the CDR3, taken from reference TRBV30 and TRBJ1-5): SQTIHQWPATLVQPVGSPLSLECTVEGTSNPNLYWYRQAAGRGLQLLFYSVGIGQISSEVPQNLSASRPQDRQFILSSKKLLLSDSGFYLCAWRDRMGQPQHFGDGTRLSIL.